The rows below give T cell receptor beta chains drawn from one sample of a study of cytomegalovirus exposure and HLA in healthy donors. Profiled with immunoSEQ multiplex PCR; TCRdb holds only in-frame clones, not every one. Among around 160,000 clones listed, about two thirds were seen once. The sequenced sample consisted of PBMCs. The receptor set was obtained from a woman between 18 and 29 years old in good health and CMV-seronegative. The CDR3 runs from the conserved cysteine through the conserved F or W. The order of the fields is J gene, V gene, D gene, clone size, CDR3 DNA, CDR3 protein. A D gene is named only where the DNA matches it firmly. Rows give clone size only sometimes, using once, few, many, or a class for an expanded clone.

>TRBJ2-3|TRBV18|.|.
TGTGCCAGCTCACCACCGTTCGGCACAGATACGCAGTATTTT
CASSPPFGTDTQYF
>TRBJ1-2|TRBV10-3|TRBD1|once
TGTGCCAGCGGACAGGACGTTAACTATGGCTACACCTTC
CASGQDVNYGYTF
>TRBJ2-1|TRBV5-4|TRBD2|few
TGTGCCAGCAGCAGAACCCTCCAGACTAGCGGGAGTAGGAATGAGCAGTTCTTC
CASSRTLQTSGSRNEQFF
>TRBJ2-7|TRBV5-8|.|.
TGTGCCAGCAGAAAACAGGGATACGAGCAGTACTTC
CASRKQGYEQYF
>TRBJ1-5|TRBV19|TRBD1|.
TGTGCCAGTAGTCGGGGGACAACAGGGGATCAGCCCCAGCATTTT
CASSRGTTGDQPQHF
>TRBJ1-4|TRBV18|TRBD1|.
TGTGCCAGCTCACCAAACTCGGGACAGGGAGAGGATGAAAAACTGTTTTTT
CASSPNSGQGEDEKLFF
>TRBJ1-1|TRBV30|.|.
TGTGCCTGGTGCAGGGCAGGGAACACTGAAGCTTTCTTT
CAWCRAGNTEAFF
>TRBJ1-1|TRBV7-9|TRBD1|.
TGTGCCAGCAAGGGACAGGGGGCGAATGAAGCTTTCTTT
CASKGQGANEAFF
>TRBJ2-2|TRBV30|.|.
TGTGCCTGGAGTGTAAGGCGGGCCGGGGAGCTGTTTTTT
CAWSVRRAGELFF
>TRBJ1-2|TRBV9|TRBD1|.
TGTGCCAGCAGCGCTACTTCGCCCGGACAGGCCTCGGACCGTTATTTGGCTGGCTACACCTTC
CASSATSPGQASDRYLAGYTF
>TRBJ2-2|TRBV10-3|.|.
TGTGCCATCAGTGAGTCGCGGAGGACCGGGGAGCTGTTTTTT
CAISESRRTGELFF